This T cell receptor beta chain comes out of a study of cytomegalovirus exposure and HLA in healthy donors. Notes on this clone: Antigen specificity is unknown.

Study outcomes and limitations: For cytomegalovirus status, the classifier reportedly gave diagnoses with high specificity and sensitivity.

Trimming took 6 bases from V and 5 from J; bases not matched to a gene: 3. Germline V CDR1 and CDR2: SNHLY, FYNNEI. The CDR3 sequence is 13 residues long. The PCR used 60 Vbeta and 13 Jbeta primers. Only in-frame clones appear in the TCRdb table, and some are missing; sequencing was by immunoSEQ multiplex PCR. The sample lists roughly 130,000 clones, roughly two thirds seen once, with 1.6% in the top ten. V and J are TRBV2 and TRBJ1-5, with 8 nucleotides matching TRBD1. This receptor was obtained from a man younger than 45 in good health and CMV-seropositive. Sequencing was carried out using PBMCs. In DNA form, the CDR3 reads TGTGCCAGCAGGTCGACAGGGGATCAGCCCCAGCATTTT. It encodes CASRSTGDQPQHF.